A selection of T cell receptor beta chains follows, all from one sample in a study of blood T cell repertoires in COVID-19. Clones were read by immunoSEQ multiplex PCR, and TCRdb kept only the in-frame ones, dropping some. This sample has hundreds of thousands of clones, with around 88% found just once. The specimen sequenced was peripheral blood. The source of these receptors is a man older than 75 with acute or convalescent COVID-19. Both conserved end residues are part of each CDR3. The order of the fields is J gene, D gene, V gene, clone size, CDR3 length, CDR3 DNA, CDR3 protein. A D gene is named only where the DNA matches it firmly. Only part of the rows carry a size: once, few, many, or a class if the clone is expanded.

J: TRBJ1-1; D: TRBD1; V: TRBV29-1; size: NA; length: 12; DNA: TGCAGCGTAGTACAGGGGCCCACTGAAGCTTTCTTT; CDR3: CSVVQGPTEAFF
J: TRBJ2-1; D: TRBD1; V: TRBV19; size: NA; length: 16; DNA: TGTGCCAGTAGTAGCCGGGACAGGCCCTCCCACAATGAGCAGTTCTTC; CDR3: CASSSRDRPSHNEQFF
J: TRBJ1-6; D: TRBD1; V: TRBV6-1; size: NA; length: 13; DNA: TGTGCCAGCAGTGAAGGGGGACAGTTACCCCTCCACTTT; CDR3: CASSEGGQLPLHF
J: TRBJ2-3; D: NA; V: TRBV5-1; size: NA; length: 14; DNA: TGCGCCAGCAGCTCCGGGACTAGCACAGATACGCAGTATTTT; CDR3: CASSSGTSTDTQYF
J: TRBJ1-5; D: NA; V: TRBV2; size: NA; length: 12; DNA: TGTGCCAGCACGGAGGGCAATCAGCCCCAGCATTTT; CDR3: CASTEGNQPQHF
J: TRBJ2-3; D: NA; V: TRBV7-2; size: few; length: 14; DNA: TGTGCCAGCAGCTTAGCCCTCGACAGCCTAACGCAGTATTTT; CDR3: CASSLALDSLTQYF
J: TRBJ1-1; D: NA; V: TRBV19; size: NA; length: 15; DNA: TGTGCCAGTAGTCCAACCCCTCGGGAAGGCACTGAAGCTTTCTTT; CDR3: CASSPTPREGTEAFF
J: TRBJ1-5; D: NA; V: TRBV5-5; size: many; length: 15; DNA: TGTGCCAGCAGCTTGGCCCAGGGAATCAATCAGCCCCAGCATTTT; CDR3: CASSLAQGINQPQHF
J: TRBJ2-6; D: TRBD1; V: TRBV15; size: NA; length: 17; DNA: TGTGCCACCAGCAGCGGGACAGGGACCTCTGGGGCCAACGTCCTGACTTTC; CDR3: CATSSGTGTSGANVLTF
J: TRBJ1-5; D: TRBD1; V: TRBV19; size: NA; length: 14; DNA: TGTGCCAGCATTGGGACAGGGCATAATCAGCCCCAGCATTTT; CDR3: CASIGTGHNQPQHF
J: TRBJ1-1; D: NA; V: TRBV5-1; size: NA; length: 13; DNA: TGCGCCAGCAGCCCCACCCAGATCACTGAAGCTTTCTTT; CDR3: CASSPTQITEAFF
J: TRBJ2-5; D: TRBD2; V: TRBV6-2/TRBV6-3; size: NA; length: 16; DNA: TGTGCCAGCAGTTACTCGATGTTTGCGGGAGTCGAGACCCAGTACTTC; CDR3: CASSYSMFAGVETQYF
J: TRBJ1-1; D: TRBD1; V: TRBV10-3; size: NA; length: 14; DNA: TGTGCCATCAGAGGGACAGGTACGAACACTGAAGCTTTCTTT; CDR3: CAIRGTGTNTEAFF
J: TRBJ2-1; D: TRBD2; V: TRBV6-1; size: NA; length: 16; DNA: TGTGCCAGCAGTGACTGGGGCGGGAGGAGGTACAATGAGCAGTTCTTC; CDR3: CASSDWGGRRYNEQFF
J: TRBJ2-2; D: NA; V: TRBV7-9; size: NA; length: 14; DNA: TGTGCCAGCCGCGGGGGCCCGAACACCGGGGAGCTGTTTTTT; CDR3: CASRGGPNTGELFF
J: TRBJ2-7; D: TRBD1; V: TRBV2; size: NA; length: 14; DNA: TGTGCCAGCAGTAAACAGGGGAGCTCCTACGAGCAGTACTTC; CDR3: CASSKQGSSYEQYF
J: TRBJ1-2; D: NA; V: TRBV27; size: NA; length: 14; DNA: TGTGCCAGCAGTCCCCCCGGGGGGGGCGACGGCTACACCTTC; CDR3: CASSPPGGGDGYTF
J: TRBJ2-3; D: TRBD2; V: TRBV9; size: few; length: 16; DNA: TGTGCCAGCAGCCCCCGTACTAGCGGGGGCACAGATACGCAGTATTTT; CDR3: CASSPRTSGGTDTQYF
J: TRBJ2-1; D: TRBD1; V: TRBV7-3; size: NA; length: 17; DNA: TGTGCCAGCAGCCTCCAGGGCGGGACAGGGATGAGCAATGAGCAGTTCTTC; CDR3: CASSLQGGTGMSNEQFF
J: TRBJ2-3; D: NA; V: TRBV3-1/TRBV3-2; size: NA; length: 17; DNA: TGTGCCAGCAGCGGGGACTCACCCCAACTCAGCACAGATACGCAGTATTTT; CDR3: CASSGDSPQLSTDTQYF